What follows are 25 T cell receptor beta chains derived from one specimen sequenced in a study of T cell clonality in common variable immunodeficiency. Points from the study as a whole: Fewer deletions and N-nucleotide insertions were reportedly seen in common variable immunodeficiency TCR beta sequences.

Their target antigens are unknown. Assay used: immunoSEQ multiplex PCR; TCRdb lists only in-frame clones, some missing. The sample contains around 19,000 clones, none occurring once; approximately 2.5% lies in the top ten. Sequencing was done on a sample of peripheral blood mononuclear cells. These receptors came from a human donor with common variable immunodeficiency.

Of note for this clone: Read coverage stops 3 residues before the CDR3 terminus; the germline J gene supplies the remainder. This rearrangement joins TRBV30 to TRBJ1-4; TRBD1 agrees at 7 bases. The V gene end was trimmed by 5 bases and the J gene end by 10 bases; junction bases not matched to a gene: 16. Germline V gene sequence: CDR1 GTSNPN, CDR2 SVGIG (reference sequence). There are 15 residues in the CDR3. Partial CDR3 DNA: TGTGCCTGGCAACTCTCCGGGACAGTTGGTCGAAAA. This sequence encodes CAWQLSGTVGRK. The entire CDR3 protein is CAWQLSGTVGRKLFF.

In its sample, this clone was seen a few times. From the germline J gene comes the end of the CDR3, since the read stops 3 residues before it. This rearrangement joins TRBV19 to TRBJ2-6; D is undetermined. The CDR3 loop spans 16 amino acids. CDR1 and CDR2 (germline): LNHDA, SQIVND (reference sequence). V was clipped by 2 bases and J by 0 bases, with 8 bases between them. The CDR3 DNA, read in part, is TGTGCCAGTAGTATAAGGGCCGGCTCTGGGGCCAACGTC. The encoded protein is CASSIRAGSGANV. The full CDR3 protein is CASSIRAGSGANVLTF.

This clone has only a few counts. The read ends 3 residues early relative to the CDR3; the germline J gene fills the gap. The chain uses TRBV19 and TRBJ2-1; a weak D match, TRBD2 (7 bases). CDR3 length: 17 residues. CDR1 is LNHDA and CDR2 is SQIVND in the germline V gene (reference sequence). V was pared by 6 bases and J by 7 bases, with 25 bases between. CDR3 in amino acids: CASSKLRGGTGRNEQFF. CDR3 bases read: TGTGCCAGTAGCAAGCTTAGGGGGGGCACGGGACGGAATGAG.

As to this clone: The read ends 3 residues before the CDR3 terminus; that terminus is restored from the germline J gene. The V gene is TRBV6-2 or TRBV6-3, the J gene TRBJ2-3; weak D call: TRBD2 (6 bases). The V end lost 2 bases, the J end lost 5 bases, and 8 bases lay between the germline ends. CDR3 length: 13 amino acids. CDR1 and CDR2 from the germline V gene are MNHEY and SVGEGT. Incomplete CDR3 DNA: TGTGCCAGCAGTTACCTAGCGCAAGATACG. It yields the protein CASSYLAQDT. The whole CDR3 is CASSYLAQDTQYF.

Concerning this clone itself: The read stops 3 residues short of the end of the CDR3; the missing end is completed from the germline J gene. V gene TRBV7-2 combines with J gene TRBJ2-1, with TRBD2 matching over 9 bases. The J segment lost 1 base and the V segment lost 0 bases, leaving 4 bases of the junction unmatched. From germline, CDR1 is SGHTA and CDR2 FQGNSA. The CDR3 is 17 amino acids. The CDR3: CASSLAILAGSYNEQFF. CDR3 bases read: TGTGCCAGCAGCTTAGCGATCCTAGCGGGGTCCTACAATGAG.

The sequenced part of the CDR3 DNA is TGTGCCAGCAGCTTAGGGTCAGGGCCCAAGGAAAAA. This translates into CASSLGSGPKEK. The whole CDR3 sequence reads CASSLGSGPKEKLFF. The rearrangement uses TRBV7-2 and TRBJ1-4, with D tentatively TRBD1 (5 bases). The read stops 3 residues short of the end of the CDR3; the missing end is completed from the germline J gene. Germline assignment: CDR1 SGHTA and CDR2 FQGNSA. Trimming pared 1 base from V and 8 bases from J, leaving 14 bases between. The CDR3 is 15 amino acids.

About this clone itself: The CDR3 goes on 3 residues after the read ends, and that part is filled in from the germline J gene. The rearrangement uses TRBV6-2 or TRBV6-3 and TRBJ2-5; no clear D. Germline V gives CDR1 MNHEY, CDR2 SVGEGT. The CDR3 is made up of 12 amino acids. Trimming took off 2 bases at V and 5 bases at J, with 6 bases between the two ends. CDR3 protein: CASSYGQETQYF. The CDR3 DNA, read in part, is TGTGCCAGCAGTTACGGCCAGGAGACC.

As to this clone: The CDR3 end lies 3 residues beyond the end of the read and is filled in from the germline J gene. The rearrangement uses TRBV2 and TRBJ2-3, with 10 bases aligning to TRBD1. Losses at the gene ends were 6 bases for V and 0 bases for J; bases not matched to a gene: 12. The germline V gene has CDR1 SNHLY and CDR2 FYNNEI. The CDR3 spans 18 residues. The sequenced part of the CDR3 DNA is TGTGCCAGCAGCCAAACCGGGACAGGGGTAGAAAGCACAGATACG. This translates into CASSQTGTGVESTDT. The full-length CDR3 reads as CASSQTGTGVESTDTQYF.

Comments on this clone: The read halts 3 residues ahead of the CDR3 end, with the missing end drawn from the germline J gene. The gene calls are TRBV18 and TRBJ2-7, with D unclear. Germline CDR1 KGHSH, CDR2 LQKENI. The ends were cut back, 8 bases at V and 0 bases at J, with 14 bases in the middle. This CDR3 has 14 residues. The covered CDR3 bases are TGTGCCAGCGGCCCTTCACACCTCTCCTACGAG. Encoded protein: CASGPSHLSYE. The whole CDR3 sequence reads CASGPSHLSYEQYF.

This clone appeared a few times. The read terminates 3 residues before the CDR3 end, so the remaining end is supplied by the germline J gene. This chain uses TRBV7-6 with TRBJ2-6; no firm D call. Germline V lookup: CDR1 SGHVS, CDR2 FNYEAQ. V was cut by 2 bases and J by 4 bases, with 9 bases left in between. This CDR3 region has 15 residues. The CDR3 is CASSLNILGANVLTF. The DNA read from the CDR3 is TGTGCCAGCAGCTTAAATATTTTGGGGGCCAACGTC.

This clone was recorded a few times. The sequence runs out 3 residues before the end of the CDR3; the remainder is reconstructed from the germline J gene. The gene calls are TRBV7-9 and TRBJ1-2; 9 bases map to TRBD1. Per the germline V gene, CDR1 is SEHNR and CDR2 is FQNEAQ (reference sequence). V was clipped by 4 bases and J by 2 bases; unmatched bases: 5. The CDR3 is 15 residues long. CDR3 amino acids: CASSSWDRANYGYTF. The CDR3 bases that were read are TGTGCCAGCAGCTCCTGGGACAGGGCGAACTATGGC.

As to this clone: The CDR3 end falls 3 residues outside the read, so it is completed with the germline J gene. V and J are TRBV18 and TRBJ2-1; D call uncertain. This CDR3 comprises 15 residues. The V gene lost 1 base and the J gene lost 0 bases, with 7 bases spanning the gap. Germline CDR1 is KGHSH and CDR2 is LQKENI. The covered CDR3 bases are TGTGCCAGCTCACCACTCCAGAGCTCCTACAATGAG. Residues: CASSPLQSSYNE. The whole CDR3 reads CASSPLQSSYNEQFF.

Notes on this clone: The read stops 3 residues short of the end of the CDR3; the missing end is completed from the germline J gene. The chain recombines TRBV19 with TRBJ1-4; D possibly corresponds to TRBD1 (6 bases). V dropped 6 bases and J dropped 4 bases, with 12 bases sitting between them. This CDR3 spans 14 amino acids. The germline V gene encodes CDR1 LNHDA and CDR2 SQIVND (reference sequence). Here the CDR3 reads CASSRGGGNEKLFF. CDR3 DNA (partial): TGTGCCAGTAGCAGGGGAGGAGGTAATGAAAAA. The full variable domain, rest sourced from reference TRBV19 and TRBJ1-4, is DGGITQSPKYLFRKEGQNVTLSCEQNLNHDAMYWYRQDPGQGLRLIYYSQIVNDFQKGDIAEGYSVSREKKESFPLTVTSAQKNPTAFYLCASSRGGGNEKLFFGSGTQLSVL.

This clone was found a few times. The observed sequence ends 3 residues before the CDR3 terminus, with the missing tail filled in from the germline J gene. The chain recombines TRBV18 with TRBJ2-7; D gene ambiguous. Germline lookup yields CDR1 KGHSH and CDR2 LQKENI. The CDR3 contains 14 residues. V was trimmed by 4 bases and J by 2 bases, leaving 12 bases between them. CDR3 DNA, as far as it was read: TGTGCCAGCTCACTACCTGACACCCCCTACGAG. As protein: CASSLPDTPYE. The full CDR3 protein reads CASSLPDTPYEQYF.

Remarks on this clone: The CDR3 end lies 3 residues beyond the end of the read and is filled in from the germline J gene. This chain links TRBV19 with TRBJ2-3, with D tentatively TRBD2 (5 bases). Germline assignment: CDR1 LNHDA and CDR2 SQIVND (reference sequence). This CDR3 region has 15 residues. Trimming removed 3 bases from V and 0 bases from J, with 10 bases in between. Partial CDR3 DNA: TGTGCCAGTAGTATCATACTAGACAGCACAGATACG. The encoded protein is CASSIILDSTDT. The whole CDR3 reads CASSIILDSTDTQYF. Complete variable domain (other parts from reference TRBV19 and TRBJ2-3): DGGITQSPKYLFRKEGQNVTLSCEQNLNHDAMYWYRQDPGQGLRLIYYSQIVNDFQKGDIAEGYSVSREKKESFPLTVTSAQKNPTAFYLCASSIILDSTDTQYFGPGTRLTVL.

This clone was seen only a few times. CDR3 sequence: CASSRLAGSYEQYF. CDR3 DNA, as far as it was read: TGTGCCAGCTCACGGCTAGCGGGATCCTACGAG. The chain links TRBV18 to TRBJ2-7; 9 bases are shared with TRBD2. The read ends 3 residues shy of where the CDR3 ends; the end is completed using the germline J gene. The CDR3 length is 14 residues. V trimming: 4 bases; J trimming: 1 base; junction bases outside the gene matches: 2. Germline V gives CDR1 KGHSH, CDR2 LQKENI.

To note about this clone: The CDR3 end lies 3 residues beyond the end of the read and is filled in from the germline J gene. J is TRBJ2-7 and V is TRBV6-2 or TRBV6-3, with 9 bases lining up with TRBD1. Germline values: CDR1 MNHEY, CDR2 SVGEGT. This CDR3 has 16 residues. Trimming cost V 7 bases and J 6 bases; bases outside gene matches: 16. The CDR3 protein is CASTHPPGQGNSEQYF. The DNA read from the CDR3 is TGTGCCAGCACCCACCCTCCTGGACAGGGGAATAGCGAG.

For this clone: The CDR3 extends 3 residues past the end of the read, so its final part is completed from the germline J gene. The chain couples TRBV7-3 to TRBJ1-1; D perhaps matches TRBD1 (6 bases). Looked up from germline, CDR1 is SGHTA and CDR2 is FQGTGA. This CDR3 spans 13 amino acids. Trimming took off 4 bases at V and 1 base at J, with 7 bases between the two ends. CDR3 residues: CASSWGQNTEAFF. CDR3 DNA, as far as it was read: TGTGCCAGCAGCTGGGGACAGAACACTGAA.

As regards this clone: Read coverage stops 3 residues before the CDR3 terminus; the germline J gene supplies the remainder. The chain joins TRBV19 to TRBJ2-2, with D perhaps given as TRBD1 or TRBD2 (5 bases each). Germline V gene sequence: CDR1 LNHDA, CDR2 SQIVND (reference sequence). There are 15 residues in the CDR3. V lost 2 bases and J 4 bases, leaving 11 bases between the germline ends. The sequenced CDR3 bases are TGTGCCAGTAGTATACGGCAGGGAGCCACCGGGGAG. Protein sequence: CASSIRQGATGE. The whole CDR3 sequence is CASSIRQGATGELFF.

As to this clone: The CDR3 is cut off 3 residues early in the read; its end comes from the germline J gene. The chain links TRBV19 to TRBJ1-2; D unresolved. The germline gives CDR1 LNHDA, CDR2 SQIVND (reference sequence). There are 13 residues in the CDR3. Trimming shortened V by 3 bases and J by 0 bases, and 5 bases separated the two germline ends. CDR3 amino acids: CASSILANYGYTF. The sequenced part of the CDR3 DNA is TGTGCCAGTAGTATTCTAGCTAACTATGGC.

This clone has a handful of counts. The read is 3 residues too short to cover the CDR3 end, so that end is filled in from the germline J gene. The rearrangement uses TRBV5-1 and TRBJ2-5, with TRBD2 matching 8 bases. V lost 3 bases and J lost 5; bases outside the gene matches: 12. CDR3 length equals 16 residues. Germline lookup yields CDR1 SGHRS and CDR2 YFSETQ. Incomplete CDR3 DNA: TGCGCCAGCAGCTCAGGGTCAGCGGGAGTTGGGGAGACC. Protein product: CASSSGSAGVGET. The entire CDR3 protein reads CASSSGSAGVGETQYF. The complete variable domain, with remaining parts taken from reference TRBV5-1 and TRBJ2-5, reads KAGVTQTPRYLIKTRGQQVTLSCSPISGHRSVSWYQQTPGQGLQFLFEYFSETQRNKGNFPGRFSGRQFSNSRSEMNVSTLELGDSALYLCASSSGSAGVGETQYFGPGTRLLVL.

As concerns this clone: The CDR3 end is not reached by the read, which stops 3 residues before it; the germline J gene fills it in. The rearrangement joins TRBV19 to TRBJ2-7; a possible D gene is TRBD1 (6 bases). Between the trimmed V and J ends, which lost 4 bases and 3 bases, there was a span of 19 bases. Germline V gene lookup returns CDR1 LNHDA and CDR2 SQIVND (reference sequence). The CDR3 is made up of 16 amino acids. The covered CDR3 bases are TGTGCCAGTAGTAACCCAGGACAGTGGGGATTCTACGAG. It encodes CASSNPGQWGFYE. The full CDR3 sequence reads CASSNPGQWGFYEQYF.

Turning to this clone: A junction end diverges from the germline sequence, so it may reflect a read error. The CDR3 extends 3 residues past the end of the read, so its final part is completed from the germline J gene. The rearrangement joins TRBV7-7 to TRBJ2-1; D is perhaps TRBD1 (6 bases). The CDR3 contains 13 residues. The V gene's germline CDR1 is SSHAT and CDR2 FNYEAQ (reference sequence). CDR3 in amino acids: CASSPTGKGEQFF. Incomplete CDR3 DNA: TGTGCTAGCAGCCCAACAGGGAAGGGTGAG.

Note on this clone: The read gets to within 3 residues of the CDR3 end, and the germline J gene fills in the rest. The chain recombines TRBV7-9 with TRBJ1-1; D might be TRBD1 (5 bases). With 3 bases removed from V and 7 bases from J, the gap between germline ends came to 9 bases. The CDR3 totals 12 residues. Germline V gene lookup returns CDR1 SEHNR and CDR2 FQNEAQ (reference sequence). CDR3 sequence reads: CASSFRELEAFF. Incomplete CDR3 DNA: TGTGCCAGCAGCTTCAGGGAACTTGAA. Looking up the rest from reference TRBV7-9 and TRBJ1-1 gives the full variable domain: DTGVSQNPRHKITKRGQNVTFRCDPISEHNRLYWYRQTLGQGPEFLTYFQNEAQLEKSRLLSDRFSAERPKGSFSTLEIQRTEQGDSAMYLCASSFRELEAFFGQGTRLTVV.

This clone was picked up a small number of times. The CDR3 is cut off 3 residues early in the read; its end comes from the germline J gene. The rearrangement uses TRBV23-1 and TRBJ1-6, with TRBD1 matching 10 bases. TRBV23-1 falls under the ORF class, with uncertain function. V was clipped by 5 bases and J by 8 bases; unmatched bases: 12. This CDR3 contains 17 residues. CDR3 region: CASSTRQGAGLDSPLHF. CDR3 DNA, as far as it was read: TGCGCCAGCAGTACACGACAGGGGGCTGGTTTGGATTCACCC.